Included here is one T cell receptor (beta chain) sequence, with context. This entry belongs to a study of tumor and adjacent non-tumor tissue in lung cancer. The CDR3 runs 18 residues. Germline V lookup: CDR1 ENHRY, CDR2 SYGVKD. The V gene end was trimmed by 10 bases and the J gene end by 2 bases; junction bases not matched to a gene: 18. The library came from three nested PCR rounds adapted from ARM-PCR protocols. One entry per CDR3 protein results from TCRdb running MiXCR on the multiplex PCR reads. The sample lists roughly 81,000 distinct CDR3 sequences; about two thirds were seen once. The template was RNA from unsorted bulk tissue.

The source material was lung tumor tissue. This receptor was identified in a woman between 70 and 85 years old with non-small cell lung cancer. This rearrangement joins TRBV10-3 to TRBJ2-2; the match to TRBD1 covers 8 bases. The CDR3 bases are TGTGCCACACAGAAGACCGGGACAGGAAGACTTAACACCGGGGAGCTGTTTTTT. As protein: CATQKTGTGRLNTGELFF.